A single sample is the source of the 30 T cell receptor beta chains below, sequenced in a study of beta chain features in type 1 diabetes. Regarding the study as a whole: Shortening of TCRB CDR3s, moderate but significant, appeared in all four CD4+ subsets of Type 1 diabetes patients.

Reverse transcription of all isolated RNA meant that expressed TCRB transcripts were sequenced. Assay: immunoSEQ multiplex PCR; the TCRdb copy retains only in-frame clones and omits some. The table lists around 250,000 clones, roughly 22% of them singletons, with less than 0.035% in the top ten. These receptors' antigens are unknown. The sample was naive CD4+ T cells from blood. All receptors derive from a woman between 40 and 55 years old with type 1 diabetes.

V and J are TRBV18 and TRBJ2-5; perhaps TRBD2 as D (6 bases). V was pared by 3 bases and J by 4 bases, with 12 bases between. This CDR3 contains 14 residues. Germline V lookup: CDR1 KGHSH, CDR2 LQKENI. The chain's CDR3 is CASSPEGGGETQYF. In nucleotides, the CDR3 is TGTGCCAGCTCACCCGAGGGAGGCGGAGAGACCCAGTACTTC.

This clone was seen a handful of times. In DNA form, the CDR3 reads TGTGCCAGCAGTTACAGGGGAATGGAGACCCAGTACTTC. Translation gives CASSYRGMETQYF. V is TRBV28 and J is TRBJ2-5, with 7 bases matching TRBD1. Germline CDR1 and CDR2: MDHEN and SYDVKM. The CDR3 is 13 amino acids. J lost 5 bases, V lost 4 bases, and 4 bases had no gene match.

The chain carries TRBV4-2 and TRBJ2-5; 7 bases line up with TRBD1. V gave up 6 bases and J gave up 2 bases; unmatched junction bases: 0. CDR1 and CDR2 (germline): LGHNA, YNFKEQ. The CDR3 is 12 amino acids. CDR3 in amino acids: CASRQGQETQYF. The DNA for the CDR3 is TGTGCCAGCAGACAGGGGCAAGAGACCCAGTACTTC.

This clone appeared a few times. The chain employs TRBV28 and TRBJ2-5, with 7 bases aligning to TRBD1. Germline V gene data show CDR1 as MDHEN and CDR2 as SYDVKM. CDR3 length equals 15 residues. V lost 3 bases, J lost 1 base, and 5 bases stayed unmatched. The CDR3 protein is CASSLGTAAQETQYF. The CDR3 region has the DNA TGTGCCAGCAGTTTGGGGACAGCTGCCCAAGAGACCCAGTACTTC. Looking up the rest from reference TRBV28 and TRBJ2-5 gives the full variable domain: DVKVTQSSRYLVKRTGEKVFLECVQDMDHENMFWYRQDPGLGLRLIYFSYDVKMKEKGDIPEGYSVSREKKERFSLILESASTNQTSMYLCASSLGTAAQETQYFGPGTRLLVL.

In this sample, this clone turned up a few times. The chain carries TRBV18 and TRBJ1-1; D remains unclear. Looked up from germline, CDR1 is KGHSH and CDR2 is LQKENI. CDR3 length: 13 amino acids. The V gene lost 3 bases and the J gene lost 1 base, with 6 bases spanning the gap. The CDR3 loop reads CASSPQANTEAFF. CDR3 nucleotides: TGTGCCAGCTCACCTCAGGCGAACACTGAAGCTTTCTTT.

The chain has TRBV7-2 and TRBJ2-7; perhaps TRBD1 as D (5 bases). This CDR3 region has 15 residues. The V end lost 1 base, the J end lost 0 bases, and 10 bases lay between the germline ends. Germline lookup yields CDR1 SGHTA and CDR2 FQGNSA. CDR3 DNA: TGTGCCAGCAGCTTAGTGGGGCCCTTCTCCTACGAGCAGTACTTC. Translation gives CASSLVGPFSYEQYF.

This clone was observed a handful of times. CDR3 amino acids: CASSLATGDYEQYF. In nucleotides, the CDR3 is TGCGCCAGCAGCTTGGCCACAGGGGACTACGAGCAGTACTTC. The rearrangement links TRBV5-1 to TRBJ2-7, with TRBD1 identical over 7 bases. The CDR3 length is 14 residues. Germline values: CDR1 SGHRS, CDR2 YFSETQ. V shed 0 bases and J 3 bases; nucleotides not matched to a gene: 3. The entire variable domain, with the rest obtained from reference TRBV5-1 and TRBJ2-7, is as follows: KAGVTQTPRYLIKTRGQQVTLSCSPISGHRSVSWYQQTPGQGLQFLFEYFSETQRNKGNFPGRFSGRQFSNSRSEMNVSTLELGDSALYLCASSLATGDYEQYFGPGTRLTVT.

V usage is TRBV5-6 and J usage is TRBJ2-1; 8 bases fit TRBD2. Per the germline V gene, CDR1 is SGHDT and CDR2 is YYEEEE. This CDR3 contains 19 residues. Trimming took 7 bases from V and 1 from J; bases not matched to a gene: 19. The CDR3 bases are TGTGCCAGCCTCTTCCGGCCTAGCGGGTTTTCAGCATCCTACAATGAGCAGTTCTTC. It codes for CASLFRPSGFSASYNEQFF.

This clone occurred a few times. The V and J genes are TRBV2 and TRBJ2-5; 10 nucleotides match TRBD2. Per the germline V gene, CDR1 is SNHLY and CDR2 is FYNNEI. V shed 7 bases and J 1 base; nucleotides not matched to a gene: 3. CDR3 length: 14 amino acids. The CDR3 bases are TGTGCCAGCACTAGCGGGAGTCTCCAAGAGACCCAGTACTTC. Its translation: CASTSGSLQETQYF.

The genes are TRBV28 and TRBJ1-1; D is perhaps TRBD1 (5 bases). Germline-derived CDR1 and CDR2 are MDHEN and SYDVKM. This CDR3 has 16 residues. V lost 7 bases and J lost 2, with 20 bases in between. As DNA, the CDR3 is TGTGCCAGCACCATAAATCAGGGAATCGGAAACACTGAAGCTTTCTTT. Translated, it gives CASTINQGIGNTEAFF.

Here the CDR3 reads CASSLLRDSGANVLTF. CDR3 bases: TGCGCCAGCAGCTTACTCAGGGACTCTGGGGCCAACGTCCTGACTTTC. This chain connects TRBV5-1 to TRBJ2-6; tentatively, D is TRBD1 (5 bases). The CDR3 is made up of 16 amino acids. Germline V gene data show CDR1 as SGHRS and CDR2 as YFSETQ. Between the trimmed V and J ends, which lost 2 bases and 0 bases, there was a span of 9 bases.

This chain joins TRBV6-5 and TRBJ2-5; TRBD2 matches 13 bases. The germline gives CDR1 MNHEY, CDR2 SVGAGI. This CDR3 is built from 15 residues. J gave up 5 bases and V 6 bases, and 6 bases lay outside the gene matches. The CDR3: CASSPGLAGVETQYF. Written as DNA, the CDR3 is TGTGCCAGCAGCCCAGGACTAGCGGGAGTTGAGACCCAGTACTTC.

The chain links TRBV7-3 to TRBJ1-1, with D perhaps matching TRBD1 (6 bases). This CDR3 has 13 amino acids. V dropped 5 bases and J dropped 12 bases, with 19 bases sitting between them. Germline CDR1 and CDR2: SGHTA and FQGTGA. CDR3 amino acids: CASSLDPGTTTFF. In DNA, the CDR3 is TGTGCCAGCAGCCTTGACCCCGGGACAACGACTTTCTTT.

V gene TRBV29-1 combines with J gene TRBJ2-7, with 8 bases aligning to TRBD2. Trimming removed 6 bases from V and 2 bases from J; junction bases left unmatched: 9. This CDR3 contains 14 residues. Germline loops: CDR1 SQVTM, CDR2 ANQGSEA. In DNA form, the CDR3 reads TGCAGCGTGGGGGGAACTAGCGGAACCTACGAGCAGTACTTC. Protein product: CSVGGTSGTYEQYF.

The gene calls are TRBV29-1 and TRBJ1-2, with 8 nucleotides matching TRBD1. The CDR3 runs to 14 residues. Germline assignment: CDR1 SQVTM and CDR2 ANQGSEA. Trimming removed 4 bases from V and 4 bases from J; junction bases left unmatched: 8. The CDR3 nucleotides read TGCAGCGTTGTGGCCCCCGGACAGGGCTATGGCTACACCTTC. Its translation is CSVVAPGQGYGYTF.

This chain connects TRBV10-3 to TRBJ2-1; D is unclear. The CDR3 spans 11 residues. V dropped 7 bases and J dropped 5 bases, with 6 bases sitting between them. CDR1 and CDR2 (germline): ENHRY, SYGVKD. The chain's CDR3 is CAIKANNEQFF. CDR3 nucleotides: TGTGCCATCAAAGCCAACAATGAGCAGTTCTTC.

The genes are TRBV28 and TRBJ1-1; 8 bases line up with TRBD1. The CDR3 length is 12 residues. Per the germline V gene, CDR1 is MDHEN and CDR2 is SYDVKM. The CDR3 protein is CAAGGYSTEAFF. In DNA, the CDR3 is TGTGCAGCAGGGGGCTATAGCACTGAAGCTTTCTTT.

This chain links TRBV7-8 with TRBJ1-5; 11 bases agree with TRBD1. Germline values: CDR1 SGHVS, CDR2 FQNEAQ. Losses at the gene ends were 0 bases for V and 4 bases for J; bases not matched to a gene: 8. The length of the CDR3 is 18 residues. The CDR3 is CASSLAGQGAFRNQPQHF. CDR3 nucleotides: TGTGCCAGCAGCTTAGCTGGACAGGGGGCTTTCAGGAATCAGCCCCAGCATTTT. The full variable domain, its missing parts supplied by reference TRBV7-8 and TRBJ1-5, is GAGVSQSPRYKVAKRGQDVALRCDPISGHVSLFWYQQALGQGPEFLTYFQNEAQLDKSGLPSDRFFAERPEGSVSTLKIQRTQQEDSAVYLCASSLAGQGAFRNQPQHFGDGTRLSIL.

This clone was observed a handful of times. The V call is TRBV5-1, the J call TRBJ1-5; no definite D call. V was shortened by 4 bases and J by 5 bases, with 16 bases between the two germline ends. There are 15 residues in the CDR3. CDR1 and CDR2 (germline): SGHRS, YFSETQ. CDR3 amino acids: CASSREGQQDQPQHF. CDR3 nucleotide sequence: TGCGCCAGCAGCCGGGAAGGGCAGCAAGATCAGCCCCAGCATTTT.

This rearrangement joins TRBV6-5 to TRBJ1-5; the match to TRBD1 covers 8 bases. Germline V lookup: CDR1 MNHEY, CDR2 SVGAGI. This CDR3 contains 15 residues. After removal of 5 bases from V and 5 bases from J, the junction contained 8 bases not matched to a gene. The CDR3 sequence: CASSGQGIIDQPQHF. Here the CDR3 DNA reads TGTGCCAGCAGTGGACAGGGTATCATCGATCAGCCCCAGCATTTT.

This clone was counted a few times. The chain is built from TRBV7-9 and TRBJ2-1; D gene uncertain. Germline V gene sequence: CDR1 SEHNR, CDR2 FQNEAQ (reference sequence). The CDR3 is 11 amino acids. V lost 5 bases, J lost 5 bases, and 4 bases lay in between. This CDR3 reads CASSHHNEQFF. CDR3 bases: TGTGCCAGCAGCCATCACAATGAGCAGTTCTTC.

Points on this clone: This specimen includes other DNA sequences encoding the same CDR3. The gene calls are TRBV5-4 and TRBJ2-1, with D perhaps matching TRBD2 (6 bases). From germline, CDR1 is SGHNT and CDR2 YYREEE (reference sequence). Between the trimmed V and J ends, which lost 2 bases and 0 bases, there was a span of 9 bases. The CDR3 runs to 15 residues. The DNA of the CDR3 is TGTGCCAGCAGCTTAGGCGGGGCCTCCTACAATGAGCAGTTCTTC. Translating it yields CASSLGGASYNEQFF.

V usage is TRBV15 and J usage is TRBJ1-1; no clear D gene. With 6 bases removed from V and 0 bases from J, the gap between germline ends came to 11 bases. CDR1 and CDR2 from the germline V gene are LNHNV and YYDKDF (reference sequence). This CDR3 region has 14 residues. The CDR3 bases are TGTGCCACCAGAGAGACTGAGATGAACACTGAAGCTTTCTTT. It yields the protein CATRETEMNTEAFF.

The chain has TRBV14 and TRBJ1-1, with no clear D. Trimming took off 0 bases at V and 1 base at J, with 3 bases between the two ends. Germline V lookup: CDR1 SGHDN, CDR2 FVKESK. The CDR3 totals 13 residues. The CDR3 reads CASSQDRNTEAFF. In DNA form, the CDR3 reads TGTGCCAGCAGCCAAGATCGGAACACTGAAGCTTTCTTT.

This clone appeared a few times. The rearrangement joins TRBV4-3 to TRBJ1-2; 7 bases match TRBD1. CDR1 is LGHNA and CDR2 is YSLEER in the germline V gene. CDR3 length: 16 amino acids. Losses at the gene ends were 0 bases for V and 7 bases for J; bases not matched to a gene: 11. CDR3 DNA: TGCGCCAGCAGCCAAGATCTTCAACAGGGGATAGGTGGCTACACCTTC. Residues: CASSQDLQQGIGGYTF.

The chain has TRBV4-2 and TRBJ2-7; tentative D call: TRBD1 (5 bases). This CDR3 region has 14 residues. Germline lookup yields CDR1 LGHNA and CDR2 YNFKEQ. The V end was cut by 4 bases, the J end by 6 bases, with 16 bases between. CDR3 sequence: CASSPGPSPAEQYF. The DNA of the CDR3 is TGTGCCAGCAGCCCAGGGCCCTCTCCTGCCGAGCAGTACTTC.

This clone has just a few counts. V is TRBV4-1 and J is TRBJ2-1; D might be TRBD2 (5 bases). Germline loops: CDR1 MGHRA, CDR2 YSYEKL. Trimming cost V 3 bases and J 7 bases, with 16 bases left between them. The CDR3 contains 15 residues. The CDR3 coding sequence is TGCGCCAGCAGCCATGACGGCGGAGGAGGAAATGAGCAGTTCTTC. This gives the protein CASSHDGGGGNEQFF.

In its sample, this clone was seen a few times. The chain has TRBV11-1 and TRBJ2-7, with 7 bases matching TRBD2. Germline trimming cut 1 base from V and 2 bases from J; bases unmatched to any gene: 8. Germline V gene lookup returns CDR1 SGHAT and CDR2 FQDESV (reference sequence). The CDR3 totals 16 residues. The CDR3 region has the DNA TGTGCCAGCAGCTTAGGTTGGGCGGGAGATGCCTACGAGCAGTACTTC. Translation: CASSLGWAGDAYEQYF.

This chain links TRBV5-6 with TRBJ1-5; TRBD1 might be the D (6 bases). The germline CDR1 and CDR2 sequences are SGHDT and YYEEEE. The CDR3 runs to 15 residues. Trimming took off 1 base at V and 4 bases at J, with 12 bases between the two ends. The CDR3 DNA reads as TGTGCCAGCAGCTTGAGGGGGGGAATGAATCAGCCCCAGCATTTT. It specifies CASSLRGGMNQPQHF. The full variable domain, in which reference TRBV5-6 and TRBJ1-5 provide the parts outside the CDR3, is DAGVTQSPTHLIKTRGQQVTLRCSPKSGHDTVSWYQQALGQGPQFIFQYYEEEERQRGNFPDRFSGHQFPNYSSELNVNALLLGDSALYLCASSLRGGMNQPQHFGDGTRLSIL.

The chain is built from TRBV6-5 and TRBJ2-7, with TRBD2 matching over 7 bases. This CDR3 region has 15 residues. Germline loops: CDR1 MNHEY, CDR2 SVGAGI. V was pared by 6 bases and J by 4 bases, with 12 bases of the junction left unmatched. CDR3 DNA sequence: TGTGCCAGCAGCCTAGGCGGACTAGTGGTTTACGAGCAGTACTTC. It specifies CASSLGGLVVYEQYF.